The 9 T cell receptor beta chains listed next were all sequenced from one sample in a study of T-cell memory formation after mild COVID-19. MiXCR, applied by TCRdb to the 5' RACE reads, yields one record per CDR3 protein. The table records fewer than 400,000 distinct CDR3 sequences, roughly 15% of them present only once. The sample comprised PBMCs or a T cell subset sorted from them (not recorded which). These receptors were taken from a man younger than 30 who had mild COVID-19 (a few samples of this study predate the infection). Cell type and time point are not known.

CDR3 nucleotide sequence: TGTGCCAGCAGCTTGTCGGGGAGCATGAATGAGCAGTTCTTC. It yields the protein CASSLSGSMNEQFF. The chain carries TRBV5-4 and TRBJ2-1; D might be TRBD2 (5 bases). The CDR3 has 14 amino acids. Trimming removed 1 base from V and 7 bases from J, with 12 bases in between. Germline V gene lookup returns CDR1 SGHNT and CDR2 YYREEE (reference sequence).

The chain employs TRBV9 and TRBJ2-5, with 13 bases fitting TRBD2. CDR1 and CDR2 (germline): SGDLS, YYNGEE. Unmatched junction bases numbered 2, after V lost 2 bases and J lost 4 bases. The CDR3 has 15 residues. CDR3: CASSVGLAGRETQYF. CDR3 DNA sequence: TGTGCCAGCAGCGTGGGACTAGCGGGGAGAGAGACCCAGTACTTC. The full variable domain, in which reference TRBV9 and TRBJ2-5 provide the parts outside the CDR3, is DSGVTQTPKHLITATGQRVTLRCSPRSGDLSVYWYQQSLDQGLQFLIQYYNGEERAKGNILERFSAQQFPDLHSELNLSSLELGDSALYFCASSVGLAGRETQYFGPGTRLLVL.

The chain employs TRBV7-3 and TRBJ2-3; D not resolved. Trimming removed 2 bases at V and 0 bases at J, with 9 bases between. There are 15 residues in the CDR3. Germline-derived CDR1 and CDR2 are SGHTA and FQGTGA. This chain's CDR3 is CASSLQASSTDTQYF. The CDR3 DNA sequence: TGTGCCAGCAGCTTACAGGCTTCTAGCACAGATACGCAGTATTTT.

This clonotype was picked up a small number of times. The gene calls are TRBV29-1 and TRBJ1-2; D is undetermined. This CDR3 is 12 amino acids long. Germline CDR1 is SQVTM and CDR2 is ANQGSEA. V was cut by 4 bases and J by 5 bases, with 11 bases left in between. The CDR3 region has the DNA TGCAGCGTTGTCCCTGGCGTGTATGGCTACACCTTC. Translating gives CSVVPGVYGYTF.

About this clonotype: Since the CDR3 does not end with the conserved phenylalanine or tryptophan, this likely comes from a read error. This chain uses TRBV4-1 with TRBJ2-1, with TRBD2 matching 10 bases. CDR3 size: 14 residues. V lost 6 bases and J lost 7; bases outside the gene matches: 6. Germline V CDR1 and CDR2: MGHRA, YSYEKL. In DNA form, the CDR3 reads TGCGCCAGCAGATCACTAGCGGGGTTAAATGAGCAGTTCTTG. It translates to CASRSLAGLNEQFL.

Only a few counts were recorded for this clonotype. J is TRBJ2-5 and V is TRBV2, with 11 bases identical to TRBD1. CDR3 size: 15 residues. CDR1 and CDR2 (germline): SNHLY, FYNNEI. V was pared by 4 bases and J by 2 bases, with 3 bases of the junction left unmatched. CDR3 DNA: TGTGCCAGCAGTGTAGGGACAGGGGGTCAAGAGACCCAGTACTTC. Its translation: CASSVGTGGQETQYF.

This clonotype was counted a few times. V gene TRBV6-6 combines with J gene TRBJ2-7; 9 bases match TRBD1. The CDR3 loop spans 14 amino acids. Germline values: CDR1 MNHNY, CDR2 SVGAGI (reference sequence). V was pared by 7 bases and J by 6 bases, with 10 bases of the junction left unmatched. CDR3 bases: TGTGCCAGCATGCCGGGACAGGGTGAGCCCGAGCAGTACTTC. Its translation: CASMPGQGEPEQYF.

The chain couples TRBV24-1 to TRBJ2-1; 11 bases are shared with TRBD2. The CDR3 runs 15 residues. Trimming at V came to 5 bases and at J to 6 bases, leaving 5 bases not matched to a gene. Germline V gene sequence: CDR1 KGHDR, CDR2 SFDVKD. The CDR3 DNA reads TGTGCCACCAGTGGGCTAGCGGGGGGTACCAATGAGCAGTTCTTC. Translating it yields CATSGLAGGTNEQFF.

The chain combines TRBV20-1 with TRBJ1-6; D might be TRBD1 (6 bases). The CDR3 has 13 amino acids. V lost 3 bases and J lost 7, with 10 bases in between. Looked up from germline, CDR1 is DFQATT and CDR2 is SNEGSKA (reference sequence). In DNA, the CDR3 is TGCAGTGCTAGGGACAGCCGAAATTCACCCCTCCACTTT. It codes for CSARDSRNSPLHF.